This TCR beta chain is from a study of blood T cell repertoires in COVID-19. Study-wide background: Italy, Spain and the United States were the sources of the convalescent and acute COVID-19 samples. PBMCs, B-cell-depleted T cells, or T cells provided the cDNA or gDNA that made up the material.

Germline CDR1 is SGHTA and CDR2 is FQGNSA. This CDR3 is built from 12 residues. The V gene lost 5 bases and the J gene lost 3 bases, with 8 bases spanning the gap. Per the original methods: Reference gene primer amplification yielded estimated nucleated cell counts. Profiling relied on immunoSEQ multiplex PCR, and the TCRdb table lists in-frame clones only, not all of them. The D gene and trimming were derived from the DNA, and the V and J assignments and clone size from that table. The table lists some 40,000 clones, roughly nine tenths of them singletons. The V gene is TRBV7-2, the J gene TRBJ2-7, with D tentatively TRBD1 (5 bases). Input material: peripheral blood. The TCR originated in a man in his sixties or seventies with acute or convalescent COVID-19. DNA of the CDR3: TGTGCCAGCAGCCTGCAGGGCTACGAGCAGTACTTC. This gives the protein CASSLQGYEQYF.